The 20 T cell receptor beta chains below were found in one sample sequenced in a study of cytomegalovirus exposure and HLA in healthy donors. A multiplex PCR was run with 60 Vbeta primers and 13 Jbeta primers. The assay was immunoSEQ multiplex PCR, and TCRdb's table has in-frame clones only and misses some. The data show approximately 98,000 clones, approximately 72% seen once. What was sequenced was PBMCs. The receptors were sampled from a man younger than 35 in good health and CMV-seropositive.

The CDR3 spells CASSSSGVGMNTEAFF. The CDR3 DNA reads TGTGCCAGCAGTTCCTCCGGGGTAGGGATGAACACTGAAGCTTTCTTT. The chain joins TRBV28 to TRBJ1-1, with unresolved D. This CDR3 is built from 16 residues. Trimming left V 4 bases short and J 0 bases short, with 15 bases between. CDR1 is MDHEN and CDR2 is SYDVKM in the germline V gene.

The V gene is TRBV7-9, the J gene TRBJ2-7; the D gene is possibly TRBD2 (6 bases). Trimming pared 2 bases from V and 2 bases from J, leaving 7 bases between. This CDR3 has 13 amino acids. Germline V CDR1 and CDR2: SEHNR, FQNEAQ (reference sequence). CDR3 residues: CASSLSGAYEQYF. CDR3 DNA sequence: TGTGCCAGCAGCTTATCGGGGGCCTACGAGCAGTACTTC.

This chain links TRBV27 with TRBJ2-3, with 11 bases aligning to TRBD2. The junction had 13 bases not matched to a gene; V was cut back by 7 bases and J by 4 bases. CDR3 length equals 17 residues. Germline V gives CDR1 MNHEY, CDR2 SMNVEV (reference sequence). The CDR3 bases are TGTGCCAGCACCCGCACCTTACTAGCGGGGGTATCAGATACGCAGTATTTT. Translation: CASTRTLLAGVSDTQYF.

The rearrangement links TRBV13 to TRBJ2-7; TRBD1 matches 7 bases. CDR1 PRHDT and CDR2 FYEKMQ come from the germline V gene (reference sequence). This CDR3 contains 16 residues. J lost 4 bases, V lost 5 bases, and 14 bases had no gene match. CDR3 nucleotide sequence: TGTGCCAGCAGCGCGACCGACAGGGCTGGTTCGTACGAGCAGTACTTC. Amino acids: CASSATDRAGSYEQYF.

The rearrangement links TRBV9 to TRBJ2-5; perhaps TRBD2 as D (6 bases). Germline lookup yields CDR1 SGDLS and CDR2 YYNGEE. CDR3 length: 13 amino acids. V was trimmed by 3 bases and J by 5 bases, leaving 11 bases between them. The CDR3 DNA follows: TGTGCCAGCAGCGCCCCAGGGAGGGAGACCCAGTACTTC. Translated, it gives CASSAPGRETQYF.

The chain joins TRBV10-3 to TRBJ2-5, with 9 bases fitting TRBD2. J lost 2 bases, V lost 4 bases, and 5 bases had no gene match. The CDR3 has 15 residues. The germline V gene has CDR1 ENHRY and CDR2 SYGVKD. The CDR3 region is CAISAAGGRQETQYF. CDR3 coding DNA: TGTGCCATCAGTGCGGCGGGGGGGAGACAAGAGACCCAGTACTTC.

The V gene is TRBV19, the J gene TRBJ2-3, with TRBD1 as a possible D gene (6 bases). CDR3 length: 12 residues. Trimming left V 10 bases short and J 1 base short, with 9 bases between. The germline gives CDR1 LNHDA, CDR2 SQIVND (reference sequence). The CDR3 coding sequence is TGTGCCACGGCAGGGGGCACAGATACGCAGTATTTT. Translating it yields CATAGGTDTQYF.

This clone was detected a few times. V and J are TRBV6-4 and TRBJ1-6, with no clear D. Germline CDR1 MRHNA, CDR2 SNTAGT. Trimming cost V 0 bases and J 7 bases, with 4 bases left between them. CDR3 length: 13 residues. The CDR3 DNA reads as TGTGCCAGCAGTGACTCGGCAAATTCACCCCTCCACTTT. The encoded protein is CASSDSANSPLHF.

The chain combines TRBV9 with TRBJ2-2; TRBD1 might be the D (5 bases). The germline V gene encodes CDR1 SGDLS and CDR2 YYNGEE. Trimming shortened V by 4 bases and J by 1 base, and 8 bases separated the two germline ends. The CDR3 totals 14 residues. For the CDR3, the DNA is TGTGCCAGCAGCTTCACAGGGAACACCGGGGAGCTGTTTTTT. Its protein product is CASSFTGNTGELFF.

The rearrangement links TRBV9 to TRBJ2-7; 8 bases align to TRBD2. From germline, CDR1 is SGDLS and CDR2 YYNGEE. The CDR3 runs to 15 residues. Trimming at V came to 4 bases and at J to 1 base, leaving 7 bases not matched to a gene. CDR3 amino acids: CASSPGVAGSYEQYF. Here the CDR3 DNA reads TGTGCCAGCAGCCCCGGGGTAGCGGGGTCCTACGAGCAGTACTTC.

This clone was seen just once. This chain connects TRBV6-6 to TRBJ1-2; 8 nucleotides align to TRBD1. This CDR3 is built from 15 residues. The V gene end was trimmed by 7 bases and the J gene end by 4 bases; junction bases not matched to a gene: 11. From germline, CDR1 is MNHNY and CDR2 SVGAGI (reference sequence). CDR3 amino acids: CASTLDTDRGYGYTF. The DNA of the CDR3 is TGTGCCAGCACCCTAGATACCGACAGGGGCTATGGCTACACCTTC.

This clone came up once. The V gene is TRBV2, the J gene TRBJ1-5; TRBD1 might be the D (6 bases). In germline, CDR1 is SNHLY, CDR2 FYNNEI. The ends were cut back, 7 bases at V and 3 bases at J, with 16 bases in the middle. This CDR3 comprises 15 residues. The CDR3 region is CASNPSTGLNQPQHF. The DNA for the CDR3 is TGTGCCAGCAACCCCAGTACAGGGCTCAATCAGCCCCAGCATTTT.

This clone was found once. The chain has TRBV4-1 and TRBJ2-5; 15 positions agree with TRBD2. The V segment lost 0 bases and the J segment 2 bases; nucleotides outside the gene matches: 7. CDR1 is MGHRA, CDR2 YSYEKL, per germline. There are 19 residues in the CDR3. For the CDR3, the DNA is TGCGCCAGCAGCCAAGATGGACTAGCGGGGGGGCGGGGGCAAGAGACCCAGTACTTC. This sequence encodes CASSQDGLAGGRGQETQYF.

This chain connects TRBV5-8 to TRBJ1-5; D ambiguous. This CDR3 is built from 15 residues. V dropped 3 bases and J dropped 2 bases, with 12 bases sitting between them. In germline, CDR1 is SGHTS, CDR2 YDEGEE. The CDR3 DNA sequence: TGTGCCAGCAGCTCTGGCTGGCGGGGCAATCAGCCCCAGCATTTT. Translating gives CASSSGWRGNQPQHF.

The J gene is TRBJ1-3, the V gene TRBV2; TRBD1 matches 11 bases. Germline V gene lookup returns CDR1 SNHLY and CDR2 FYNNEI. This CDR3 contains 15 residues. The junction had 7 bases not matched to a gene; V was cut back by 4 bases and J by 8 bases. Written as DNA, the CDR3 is TGTGCCAGCAGTGGAAGGGACAGGGGGACGGACACCATATATTTT. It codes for CASSGRDRGTDTIYF.

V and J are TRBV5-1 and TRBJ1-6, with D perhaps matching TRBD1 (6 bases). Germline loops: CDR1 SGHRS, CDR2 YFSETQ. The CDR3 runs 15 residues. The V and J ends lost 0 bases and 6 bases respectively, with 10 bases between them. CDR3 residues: CASSLVQGLNSPLHF. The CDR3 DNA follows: TGCGCCAGCAGCTTGGTACAGGGCCTTAATTCACCCCTCCACTTT.

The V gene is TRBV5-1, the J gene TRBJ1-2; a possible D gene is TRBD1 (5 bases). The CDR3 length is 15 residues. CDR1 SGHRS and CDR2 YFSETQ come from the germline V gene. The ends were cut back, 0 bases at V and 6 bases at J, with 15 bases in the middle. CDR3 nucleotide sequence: TGCGCCAGCAGCTTGGCCGGCACAGGTGCTGATGGCTACACCTTC. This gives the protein CASSLAGTGADGYTF.

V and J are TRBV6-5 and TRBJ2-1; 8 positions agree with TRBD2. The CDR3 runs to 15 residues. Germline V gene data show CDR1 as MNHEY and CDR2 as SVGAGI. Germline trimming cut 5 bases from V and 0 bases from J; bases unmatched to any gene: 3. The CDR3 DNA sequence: TGTGCCAGCAGTAGCGGGGGTTACTCCTACAATGAGCAGTTCTTC. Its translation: CASSSGGYSYNEQFF.

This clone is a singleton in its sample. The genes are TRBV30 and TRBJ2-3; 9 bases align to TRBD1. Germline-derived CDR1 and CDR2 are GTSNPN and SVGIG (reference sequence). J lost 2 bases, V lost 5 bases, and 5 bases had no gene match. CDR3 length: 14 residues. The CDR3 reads CAWAGTGYTDTQYF. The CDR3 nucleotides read TGTGCCTGGGCCGGGACAGGGTACACAGATACGCAGTATTTT.

The CDR3 sequence is CASPGQSNSPLHF. The CDR3 DNA follows: TGTGCCAGCCCGGGACAGAGTAATTCACCCCTCCACTTT. V usage is TRBV2 and J usage is TRBJ1-6; TRBD1 aligns across 7 bases. Germline V gives CDR1 SNHLY, CDR2 FYNNEI. The CDR3 runs 13 residues. The junction had 4 bases not matched to a gene; V was cut back by 8 bases and J by 6 bases.